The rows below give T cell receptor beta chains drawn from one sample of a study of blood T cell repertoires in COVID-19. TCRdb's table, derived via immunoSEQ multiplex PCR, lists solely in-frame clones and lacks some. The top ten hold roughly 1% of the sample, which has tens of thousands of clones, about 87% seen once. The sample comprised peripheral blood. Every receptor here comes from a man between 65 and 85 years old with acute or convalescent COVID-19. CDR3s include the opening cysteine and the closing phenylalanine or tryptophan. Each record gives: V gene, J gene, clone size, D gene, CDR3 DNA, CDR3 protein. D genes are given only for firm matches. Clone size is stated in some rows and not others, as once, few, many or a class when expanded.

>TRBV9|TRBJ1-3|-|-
TGTGCCAGCAGCGTAGGAATAGGTCGACAATCTGGAAACACCATATATTTT
CASSVGIGRQSGNTIYF
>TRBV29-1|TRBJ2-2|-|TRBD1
TGCAGCACCTCGACAGGGGATTCCGGGGAGCTGTTTTTT
CSTSTGDSGELFF
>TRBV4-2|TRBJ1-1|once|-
TGTGCCAGCAGCCAAGATTCAAAGAACACTGAAGCTTTCTTT
CASSQDSKNTEAFF
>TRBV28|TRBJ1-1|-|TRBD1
TGTGCCAGCACCTCCTGGGACAGTGAAGCTTTCTTT
CASTSWDSEAFF
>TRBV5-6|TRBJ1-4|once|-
TGTGCCAGCAGCTTGGGACGGGAGGGTGAAAAACTGTTTTTT
CASSLGREGEKLFF
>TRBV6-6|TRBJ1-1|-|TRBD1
TGTGCCAGCAGTAAACCGGGACAGGGTAAAGCCACTGAAGCTTTCTTT
CASSKPGQGKATEAFF
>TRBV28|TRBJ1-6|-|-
TGTGCCAGCAGTTTGGAGCTAAATAATTCACCCCTCCACTTT
CASSLELNNSPLHF
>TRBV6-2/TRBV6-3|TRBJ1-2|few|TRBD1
TGTGCCAGCAGTTCCTGGCGACAGGGGAATGGCTACACCTTC
CASSSWRQGNGYTF
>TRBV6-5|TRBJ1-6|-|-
TGTGCCAGCAGCCCGAGGGGGGGCGCGAATTCACCCCTCCACTTT
CASSPRGGANSPLHF
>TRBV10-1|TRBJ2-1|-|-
TGCGCCAGCGGAAATCCACAGGTAGAAGGTTACAATGAGCAGTTCTTC
CASGNPQVEGYNEQFF
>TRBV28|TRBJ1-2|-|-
TGTGCCAGCAGTTTCCAGGCGCCGCTATCCTATGGCTACACCTTC
CASSFQAPLSYGYTF
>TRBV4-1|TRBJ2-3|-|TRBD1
TGCGCCAGCAGCCAAAGGGGCTTAGGACAGGGCCAGGGAGATACGCAGTATTTT
CASSQRGLGQGQGDTQYF
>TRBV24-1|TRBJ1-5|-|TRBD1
TGTGCCACCAGTGACCCTGGACAGGTTAGCAATCAGCCCCAGCATTTT
CATSDPGQVSNQPQHF
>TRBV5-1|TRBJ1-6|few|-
TGCGCCAGCAGCTTGGCTCATGGGGGCGCATCACCCCTCCACTTT
CASSLAHGGASPLHF
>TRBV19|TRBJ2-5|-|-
TGTGCCAGTAGTTACCCCAGACTAGGCCGGGAGACCCAGTACTTC
CASSYPRLGRETQYF
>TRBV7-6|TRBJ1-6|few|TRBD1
TGTGCCAGCAGCTCTAGACAGGGGGCTTTGTATTCACCCCTCCACTTT
CASSSRQGALYSPLHF
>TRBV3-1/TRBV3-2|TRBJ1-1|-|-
TGTGCCAGCATGCCTGGGGGCGACACTGAAGCTTTCTTT
CASMPGGDTEAFF
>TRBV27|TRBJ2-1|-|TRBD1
TGTGCCACCAGACAGGGTGCAGACAATGAGCAGTTCTTC
CATRQGADNEQFF
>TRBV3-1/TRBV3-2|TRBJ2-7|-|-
TGTGCCAGCAGCCTAGAAGGGGGCGAGCAGTACTTC
CASSLEGGEQYF
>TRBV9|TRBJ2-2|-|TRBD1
TGTGCCAGCAGCGTTAGGGGACAGGTGAACACCGGGGAGCTGTTTTTT
CASSVRGQVNTGELFF
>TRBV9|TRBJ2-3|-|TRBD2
TGTGCCAGCAGCGTCGGGACTAGCGGGGGGACAGATACGCAGTATTTT
CASSVGTSGGTDTQYF
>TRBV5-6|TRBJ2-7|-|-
TGTGCCAGCAGCTTACAGGTATACGAGCAGTACTTC
CASSLQVYEQYF
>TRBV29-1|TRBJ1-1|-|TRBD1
TGCAGCGTTGATCCAGGGGGCGAGGGTGAAGCTTTCTTT
CSVDPGGEGEAFF
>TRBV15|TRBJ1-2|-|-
TGTGCCACCAGCAGATATCACAGGGATAGGTATGGCTACACCTTC
CATSRYHRDRYGYTF
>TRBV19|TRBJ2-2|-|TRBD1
TGTGCCAGTAGTGTAACCGGGACAGGGGGCACCGGGGAGCTGTTTTTT
CASSVTGTGGTGELFF
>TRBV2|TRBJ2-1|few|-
TGTGCCAGCAGTATTGGACCCCCCGCGGACTATGAGCAGTTCTTC
CASSIGPPADYEQFF
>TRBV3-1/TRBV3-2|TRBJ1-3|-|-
TGTGCCAGCAGCCCCGTTGTATCTGGAAACACCATATATTTT
CASSPVVSGNTIYF
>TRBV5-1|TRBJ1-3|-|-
TGCGCCAGCAGCCAGAGTGGGCTGAGCTCTGGAAACACCATATATTTT
CASSQSGLSSGNTIYF
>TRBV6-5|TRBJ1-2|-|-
TGTGCCAGCAGAAGGGACATACTGGCCTATGGCTACACCTTC
CASRRDILAYGYTF
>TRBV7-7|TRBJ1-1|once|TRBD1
TGTGCTAGCAGCTGGACAGGGGGCGCGAGGAACACTGAAGCTTTCTTT
CASSWTGGARNTEAFF
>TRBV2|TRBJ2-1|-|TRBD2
TGTGCTCAGCATCCGGGAGGGGATGAGCAGTTCTTC
CAQHPGGDEQFF
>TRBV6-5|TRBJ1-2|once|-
TGTGCCAGCAGTTACTCGAACAGGAACTATGGCTACACCTTC
CASSYSNRNYGYTF
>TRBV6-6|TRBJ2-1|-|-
TGTGCCAGCAGTTCTCACCAGCGGGTGTCCTACAATGAGCAGTTCTTC
CASSSHQRVSYNEQFF
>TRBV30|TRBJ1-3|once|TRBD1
TGTGCCTGGAGAGACAGGGCTGCTGGAAACACCATATATTTT
CAWRDRAAGNTIYF
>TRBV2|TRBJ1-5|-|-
TGTGCCAGCAGTGTTGGAGGTTTCAGCAATCAGCCCCAGCATTTT
CASSVGGFSNQPQHF
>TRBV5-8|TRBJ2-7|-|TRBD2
TGTGCCAGCAGCTTAGGACTAGCGGGAGGCGAGCAGTACTTC
CASSLGLAGGEQYF
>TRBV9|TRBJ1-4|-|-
TGTGCCAGCAGCGTAGATGAGGGAAAACTGTTTTTT
CASSVDEGKLFF